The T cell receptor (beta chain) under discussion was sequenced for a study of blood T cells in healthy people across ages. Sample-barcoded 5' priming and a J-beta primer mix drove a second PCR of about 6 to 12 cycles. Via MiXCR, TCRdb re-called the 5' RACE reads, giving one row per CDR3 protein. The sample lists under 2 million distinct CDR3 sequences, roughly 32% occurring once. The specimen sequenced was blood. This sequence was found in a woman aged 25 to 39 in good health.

The CDR3 sequence is CASRSTPSSYEQYF. The CDR3 coding sequence is TGTGCCAGCAGATCGACCCCGAGCTCCTACGAGCAGTACTTC. The chain is built from TRBV5-6 and TRBJ2-7; D gene unclear. The germline V gene has CDR1 SGHDT and CDR2 YYEEEE. Deletions cut 5 bases from V and 0 bases from J, with 12 bases between. The CDR3 spans 14 residues.